These 23 T cell receptor beta chains were all obtained from the same sample, sequenced in a study of control samples from healthy donors and cancer patients. TCRdb's copy holds only in-frame clones and misses some; the assay was immunoSEQ multiplex PCR. Of 100,000 to 150,000 clones in the sample, approximately 92% were seen once. The sequencing input was PBMCs. The receptors shown here come from a man aged 80 or over with head and neck cancer.

V gene TRBV27 combines with J gene TRBJ2-1, with 8 bases fitting TRBD2. The CDR3 runs 15 residues. Germline CDR1 is MNHEY and CDR2 is SMNVEV (reference sequence). The trim removed 10 bases at V and 7 bases at J, leaving 15 bases unmatched. CDR3 DNA sequence: TGTGCCACCAGGAGGGATCCGGGAGGGCGAAATGAGCAGTTCTTC. It translates to CATRRDPGGRNEQFF.

V is TRBV30 and J is TRBJ2-1, with 9 bases lining up with TRBD1. V lost 1 base to trimming and J lost 2 bases; unmatched junction nucleotides: 3. This CDR3 comprises 15 residues. Germline V gene sequence: CDR1 GTSNPN, CDR2 SVGIG (reference sequence). The chain's CDR3 is CAWSERTGAYNEQFF. The DNA of the CDR3 is TGTGCCTGGAGTGAAAGGACAGGGGCCTACAATGAGCAGTTCTTC.

The chain has TRBV19 and TRBJ1-2; 7 bases are a match to TRBD1. The CDR3 has 15 amino acids. Germline CDR1 reads LNHDA; CDR2 reads SQIVND (reference sequence). Trimming took 7 bases from V and 6 from J; bases not matched to a gene: 14. This chain's CDR3 is CASTYSGQLKHGYTF. The CDR3 nucleotides are TGTGCCAGTACTTACTCGGGACAGCTGAAACATGGCTACACCTTC.

This clone was seen only once. The chain is built from TRBV3-1 (or the pseudogene TRBV3-2) and TRBJ1-2; the D gene is possibly TRBD1 (6 bases). The length of the CDR3 is 15 residues. CDR1 is LGHDT and CDR2 is YNNKEL in the germline V gene (reference sequence). V lost 4 bases, J lost 4 bases, and 16 bases lay in between. The CDR3 spells CASSRSNTGIYGYTF. The CDR3 DNA is TGTGCCAGCAGCCGATCGAATACAGGGATCTATGGCTACACCTTC.

The V call is TRBV3-1 (or the pseudogene TRBV3-2), the J call TRBJ1-2, with 7 bases lining up with TRBD1. This CDR3 is 13 amino acids long. In germline, CDR1 is LGHDT, CDR2 YNNKEL (reference sequence). J lost 4 bases, V lost 4 bases, and 3 bases had no gene match. CDR3 in DNA: TGTGCCAGCAGCCTCAGGGGGAGCTATGGCTACACCTTC. Protein: CASSLRGSYGYTF.

J is TRBJ2-7 and V is TRBV11-2, with 9 bases aligning to TRBD1. Germline values: CDR1 SGHAT, CDR2 FQNNGV. The CDR3 is made up of 15 amino acids. With V trimmed by 1 base and J by 3 bases, 4 bases remained unmatched. CDR3 DNA sequence: TGTGCCAGCAGCTTAGCCGGGACAGGGAGCTACGAGCAGTACTTC. Amino acids: CASSLAGTGSYEQYF.

The chain joins TRBV7-2 to TRBJ2-3; the D gene is possibly TRBD1 (6 bases). Trimming stripped 4 bases from V and 2 bases from J, with 7 bases between. The CDR3 runs 13 residues. Per the germline V gene, CDR1 is SGHTA and CDR2 is FQGNSA. The CDR3: CASSYRVTDTQYF. The CDR3 nucleotides read TGTGCCAGCAGCTACAGGGTCACAGATACGCAGTATTTT.

The chain uses TRBV10-1 and TRBJ2-1; 12 positions agree with TRBD2. V gave up 4 bases and J gave up 7 bases; unmatched junction bases: 8. Per germline, CDR1 WNHNN and CDR2 SYGVQD (reference sequence). The CDR3 is 16 amino acids. The CDR3 spells CASSALGTSGLNEQFF. The CDR3 DNA follows: TGCGCCAGCAGTGCTCTCGGGACTAGCGGGCTTAATGAGCAGTTCTTC.

Notes on this clone: The junction and the germline gene differ at one end; a read error may be behind it. The same CDR3 can be traced to other DNA sequences in this sample. The gene calls are TRBV6-1 and TRBJ2-7, with D maybe TRBD2 (7 bases). Germline V gene sequence: CDR1 MNHNS, CDR2 SASEGT. The CDR3 has 16 amino acids. The CDR3 reads CASSERAGAPPYEQYF. The CDR3, as DNA: TGTGCCAGCAGTGAAAGGGCGGGGGCCCCTCCCTACGAGCAGTACTTT.

The rearrangement links TRBV5-1 to TRBJ2-5; 7 positions match TRBD2. V shed 10 bases, J shed 2 bases, and the junction held 14 bases outside the gene matches. The CDR3 is made up of 15 amino acids. Germline-derived CDR1 and CDR2 are SGHRS and YFSETQ. The CDR3 spells CASSRGGGGQETQYF. DNA for the CDR3: TGCGCCTCTAGCCGGGGCGGGGGAGGGCAAGAGACCCAGTACTTC.

This clone was observed a handful of times. V gene TRBV27 combines with J gene TRBJ2-7, with 8 bases aligning to TRBD1. J lost 0 bases, V lost 7 bases, and 5 bases had no gene match. CDR3 size: 14 residues. The germline CDR1 and CDR2 sequences are MNHEY and SMNVEV (reference sequence). The CDR3 region is CASKPQGASYEQYF. CDR3 sequence (DNA): TGTGCCAGCAAGCCCCAGGGGGCCTCCTACGAGCAGTACTTC.

This chain links TRBV19 with TRBJ2-5; 7 bases align to TRBD2. Unmatched junction bases numbered 10, after V lost 5 bases and J lost 1 base. Germline CDR1 LNHDA, CDR2 SQIVND (reference sequence). The CDR3 runs to 16 residues. The CDR3 DNA reads as TGTGCCAGTAGTTACGGGGGGAGACAATCCCAAGAGACCCAGTACTTC. Translation gives CASSYGGRQSQETQYF.

This clone came up a few times. This chain joins TRBV6-1 and TRBJ2-3; the D is unclear. This CDR3 comprises 13 residues. Trimming took 3 bases from V and 10 from J, leaving 14 bases between them. CDR1 and CDR2 from the germline V gene are MNHNS and SASEGT. Written as DNA, the CDR3 is TGTGCCAGCAGTGACACCCTACTTATGGCGCAGTATTTT. This encodes CASSDTLLMAQYF.

This clone appeared once. The V and J genes are TRBV12-3 or TRBV12-4 and TRBJ1-1; no clear D gene. The CDR3 is 13 amino acids. Trimming took off 1 base at V and 1 base at J, with 4 bases between the two ends. The CDR3 region is CASSLGRNTEAFF. The DNA of the CDR3 is TGTGCCAGCAGTTTAGGTCGGAACACTGAAGCTTTCTTT.

The chain joins TRBV7-6 to TRBJ2-2; 9 bases map to TRBD1. CDR1 and CDR2 from the germline V gene are SGHVS and FNYEAQ. There are 14 residues in the CDR3. V shed 6 bases and J 4 bases; nucleotides not matched to a gene: 3. The CDR3 loop reads CASSRDRATGELFF. The CDR3 DNA reads as TGTGCCAGCAGTCGGGACAGGGCCACCGGGGAGCTGTTTTTT.

Here the CDR3 DNA reads TGTGCCAGCAGTTTAGTGGGTGGGGCCGAGCAGTACTTC. Translation: CASSLVGGAEQYF. The V gene is TRBV6-5, the J gene TRBJ2-7; tentatively, D is TRBD1 (5 bases). CDR1 and CDR2 (germline): MNHEY, SVGAGI. The CDR3 length is 13 residues. Trimming cost V 4 bases and J 6 bases, with 13 bases left between them.

The rearrangement joins TRBV19 to TRBJ1-2; TRBD1 agrees at 7 bases. The CDR3 runs to 14 residues. The V gene's germline CDR1 is LNHDA and CDR2 SQIVND (reference sequence). V dropped 6 bases and J dropped 4; count of bases not matched to a gene: 8. CDR3 in DNA: TGTGCCAGTAGCTCAGTCGGGACAGCCTATGGCTACACCTTC. Amino acids: CASSSVGTAYGYTF.

A single count supports this clone. This sequence joins TRBV30 and TRBJ1-2; a weak D match, TRBD1 (5 bases). Germline V CDR1 and CDR2: GTSNPN, SVGIG (reference sequence). Between the trimmed V and J ends, which lost 1 base and 5 bases, there was a span of 14 bases. The CDR3 has 14 residues. The CDR3 region is CAWSERQTRYGYTF. DNA for the CDR3: TGTGCCTGGAGTGAAAGACAGACAAGATATGGCTACACCTTC.

The V gene is TRBV5-6, the J gene TRBJ1-4, with D possibly TRBD1 on 6 matching bases. V dropped 3 bases and J dropped 9 bases, with 15 bases sitting between them. Per germline, CDR1 SGHDT and CDR2 YYEEEE. The CDR3 spans 14 residues. The DNA for the CDR3 is TGTGCCAGCAGCTCGTTACAGGGTTTTCAAAAACTGTTTTTT. Its translation is CASSSLQGFQKLFF.

The CDR3 region is CASSGGLVHNEQFF. In DNA form, the CDR3 reads TGCGCCAGCAGTGGCGGGCTAGTCCACAATGAGCAGTTCTTC. The chain joins TRBV10-1 to TRBJ2-1; tentative D call: TRBD2 (5 bases). Germline assignment: CDR1 WNHNN and CDR2 SYGVQD (reference sequence). V was clipped by 4 bases and J by 5 bases, with 12 bases between them. This CDR3 is built from 14 residues.

This clone has just one count. This chain links TRBV5-1 with TRBJ2-5, with 9 bases that match TRBD2. CDR1 is SGHRS, CDR2 YFSETQ, per germline. CDR3 size: 14 residues. Trimming cost V 4 bases and J 5 bases; bases outside gene matches: 6. The CDR3 here is CASSEGLAQETQYF. In DNA form, the CDR3 reads TGCGCCAGCAGCGAGGGACTAGCTCAGGAGACCCAGTACTTC.

J is TRBJ1-1 and V is TRBV5-1, with D maybe TRBD1 (5 bases). Germline V CDR1 and CDR2: SGHRS, YFSETQ. V gave up 0 bases and J gave up 7 bases, with 13 bases separating them. This CDR3 has 14 residues. The CDR3 nucleotides are TGCGCCAGCAGCTTGGTTCAGGGACCGAGTGAAGCTTTCTTT. Translation gives CASSLVQGPSEAFF.

This clone was seen a handful of times. The V call is TRBV2, the J call TRBJ2-7, with D possibly matching TRBD1 (5 bases). The CDR3 loop spans 14 amino acids. V lost 2 bases and J lost 3, with 11 bases in between. Germline CDR1 reads SNHLY; CDR2 reads FYNNEI. CDR3 in DNA: TGTGCCAGCAGTGAAAGGGGCAGAATCTACGAGCAGTACTTC. Amino acid sequence: CASSERGRIYEQYF.